This T cell receptor beta chain was recorded in a study of Graves' ophthalmopathy and Graves' hyperthyroidism. In the study overall: Specimen type is peripheral blood, obtained at initial diagnosis before any treatment.

J gave up 4 bases and V 6 bases, and 2 bases lay outside the gene matches. CDR3 length equals 12 residues. Pregnant or lactating patients and those with other autoimmune diseases or uncontrolled infections were excluded. For repertoire sequencing, the TCR beta CDR3 regions were amplified from RNA transcripts. The library came from an HTBI-primed first-round RT-PCR and a second-round multiplex PCR. TCRdb reprocessed the multiplex PCR reads with MiXCR, giving one entry per CDR3 protein. The sample records approximately 480,000 distinct CDR3 sequences, around an eighth being singletons. This clonotype was detected ten times or more.

The sequence was collected from a young woman with Graves' ophthalmopathy. The sequencing input was blood. The rearrangement uses TRBV12-3 or TRBV12-4 and TRBJ1-1, with 7 bases aligning to TRBD1. CDR3 sequence: CASRQGTTEAFF. The CDR3 DNA reads TGTGCCAGCAGACAGGGGACCACTGAAGCTTTCTTT.